Sequencing of this T cell receptor beta chain was carried out in a study of blood T cell repertoires in COVID-19. Using immunoSEQ multiplex PCR, the repertoire was profiled, and TCRdb retains in-frame clones only, with some absent. The profile shows under 55,000 clones, around 80% of them singletons. The specimen sequenced was peripheral blood. The origin of this receptor is an older man with acute or convalescent COVID-19.

The CDR3 DNA reads TGTGCCAGCAGCTTCGCAGGGGGCGGCGGAAACACCATATATTTT. Its protein product is CASSFAGGGGNTIYF. The gene calls are TRBV7-9 and TRBJ1-3; 8 bases align to TRBD1. V shed 3 bases and J 4 bases; nucleotides not matched to a gene: 5. The CDR3 covers 15 residues. Germline V gene sequence: CDR1 SEHNR, CDR2 FQNEAQ (reference sequence). The variable domain in full, with the rest retrieved from reference TRBV7-9 and TRBJ1-3, is DTGVSQNPRHKITKRGQNVTFRCDPISEHNRLYWYRQTLGQGPEFLTYFQNEAQLEKSRLLSDRFSAERPKGSFSTLEIQRTEQGDSAMYLCASSFAGGGGNTIYFGEGSWLTVV.